Below, 9 T cell receptor beta chains from the same sample are listed, as sequenced in a study of regulatory T cells in long-lasting Graves disease. Researchers made TCR beta libraries by using iRepertoire HTBI primers and running Arm-PCR on CDR3 regions. Via MiXCR, TCRdb re-called the multiplex PCR reads, giving one row per CDR3 protein. The data hold hundreds of thousands of distinct CDR3 sequences, with 15% to 20% observed a single time. Time point described: newly diagnosed GD, antithyroid drugs for less than 3 months. Generation of the TCR library employed RNA extracted from PBMCs. The same sample was also studied in work on T cells in Graves' hyperthyroidism and ophthalmopathy.

This sample comprised peripheral blood mononuclear cells (PBMCs), obtained at new diagnosis, from a patient treated with antithyroid drugs. Source of these receptors: a young man with Graves disease.

The V and J genes are TRBV20-1 and TRBJ2-7; 9 bases map to TRBD2. The CDR3 is 15 residues long. The V gene's germline CDR1 is DFQATT and CDR2 SNEGSKA (reference sequence). V lost 0 bases and J lost 6; bases outside the gene matches: 9. CDR3 sequence reads: CSARDVGGRVGEQYF. The CDR3 region has the DNA TGCAGTGCTAGAGATGTGGGCGGGAGGGTCGGCGAGCAGTACTTC.

The chain has TRBV30 and TRBJ2-7; D uncertain. CDR3 length: 13 residues. Germline V gene data show CDR1 as GTSNPN and CDR2 as SVGIG (reference sequence). Trimming took off 5 bases at V and 0 bases at J, with 11 bases between the two ends. The CDR3 reads CAWRYYNSYEQYF. The CDR3 DNA reads as TGTGCCTGGCGTTACTATAACTCCTACGAGCAGTACTTC.

There are many counts of this clonotype. This chain's CDR3 is CSALGGSSYNEQFF. The CDR3 DNA is TGCAGTGCTCTGGGCGGGAGCTCCTACAATGAGCAGTTCTTC. V is TRBV20-1 and J is TRBJ2-1; 7 positions match TRBD2. The CDR3 has 14 residues. J was trimmed by 0 bases and V by 5 bases; bases with no gene match: 4. CDR1 DFQATT and CDR2 SNEGSKA come from the germline V gene (reference sequence).

This clonotype was observed a handful of times. The chain has TRBV20-1 and TRBJ1-6, with D possibly TRBD1 on 6 matching bases. Germline loops: CDR1 DFQATT, CDR2 SNEGSKA (reference sequence). This CDR3 is 13 amino acids long. Trimming pared 6 bases from V and 6 bases from J, leaving 12 bases between. CDR3 nucleotide sequence: TGCAGTGCCCGGGGGCCCCTTAATTCACCCCTCCACTTT. The encoded protein is CSARGPLNSPLHF.

This clonotype was observed at least ten times. V gene TRBV27 combines with J gene TRBJ2-1; 7 bases fit TRBD2. CDR3 length equals 17 residues. Trimming at V came to 0 bases and at J to 2 bases, leaving 7 bases not matched to a gene. Germline CDR1 and CDR2: MNHEY and SMNVEV (reference sequence). This CDR3 is CASSLSDSGPAYNEQFF. The CDR3 nucleotides read TGTGCCAGCAGTTTATCTGATAGCGGGCCCGCCTACAATGAGCAGTTCTTC.

This clonotype has ten or more counts. The V and J genes are TRBV6-2 or TRBV6-3 and TRBJ2-1; TRBD1 matches 7 bases. The trim removed 5 bases at V and 2 bases at J, leaving 3 bases unmatched. Looked up from germline, CDR1 is MNHEY and CDR2 is SVGEGT. The CDR3 loop spans 14 amino acids. Written as DNA, the CDR3 is TGTGCCAGCAGTGTACAGGGGCCCTACAATGAGCAGTTCTTC. As protein: CASSVQGPYNEQFF.

This clonotype was seen only a few times. This chain links TRBV2 with TRBJ1-2; unclear D gene. Germline CDR1 and CDR2: SNHLY and FYNNEI. CDR3 length equals 14 residues. The V end lost 1 base, the J end lost 6 bases, and 12 bases lay between the germline ends. In DNA form, the CDR3 reads TGTGCCAGCAGTGAAGGGGCTAGGCTCGATGGCTACACCTTC. It is translated as CASSEGARLDGYTF. The whole variable domain, filled in from reference TRBV2 and TRBJ1-2, reads EPEVTQTPSHQVTQMGQEVILRCVPISNHLYFYWYRQILGQKVEFLVSFYNNEISEKSEIFDDQFSVERPDGSNFTLKIRSTKLEDSAMYFCASSEGARLDGYTFGSGTRLTVV.

This clonotype was seen at least ten times. The V call is TRBV7-3, the J call TRBJ1-6, with TRBD1 matching over 8 bases. CDR1 and CDR2 from the germline V gene are SGHTA and FQGTGA. This CDR3 spans 14 amino acids. With V trimmed by 4 bases and J by 8 bases, 4 bases remained unmatched. CDR3 sequence (DNA): TGTGCCAGCAGCTCCGGACAGGGACATTCACCCCTCCACTTT. Amino acids: CASSSGQGHSPLHF.

The rearrangement uses TRBV12-3 or TRBV12-4 and TRBJ2-7, with 10 bases fitting TRBD1. V gave up 1 base and J gave up 4 bases; unmatched junction bases: 4. This CDR3 region has 15 residues. For the CDR3, the DNA is TGTGCCAGCAGTTTAGTCGGGACAGGGGTATACGAGCAGTACTTC. Translation: CASSLVGTGVYEQYF.